These 19 T cell receptor beta chains share one sample of origin, sequenced in a study of cytomegalovirus exposure and HLA in healthy donors. The PCR employed 60 Vbeta primers together with 13 Jbeta primers. This table comes from immunoSEQ multiplex PCR, and its TCRdb copy is limited to in-frame clones, with some not included. The repertoire has over 70,000 clones, around four fifths of them found once; the top ten carry 1.1% to 1.5%. The sequencing input was PBMCs. All receptors come from a male donor in good health and CMV-seronegative.

This chain joins TRBV19 and TRBJ2-1; D perhaps matches TRBD2 (5 bases). This CDR3 is 12 amino acids long. CDR1 is LNHDA and CDR2 is SQIVND in the germline V gene (reference sequence). V shed 9 bases and J shed 9 bases, with 15 bases lying between them. CDR3 sequence (DNA): TGTGCCAGCAACCCCCTTGCGGGTGAGCAGTTCTTC. Translating it yields CASNPLAGEQFF.

The chain is built from TRBV10-3 and TRBJ2-3; D gene uncertain. CDR3 size: 17 residues. The germline V gene encodes CDR1 ENHRY and CDR2 SYGVKD. With 0 bases removed from V and 0 bases from J, the gap between germline ends came to 13 bases. CDR3 sequence: CAISESIALSSTDTQYF. The DNA for the CDR3 is TGTGCCATCAGTGAGTCGATCGCCCTATCTAGCACAGATACGCAGTATTTT.

As for this clone: One end of the junction is discordant with germline, which a read error may explain. The gene calls are TRBV7-2 and TRBJ1-1; tentative D call: TRBD1 (6 bases). This CDR3 is 15 amino acids long. Looked up from germline, CDR1 is SGHTA and CDR2 is FQGNSA. The DNA for the CDR3 is TGTGCCAGCGGCTTAGGGGGTAGCGTGAACACTGAAGCTTTCTTT. This translates into CASGLGGSVNTEAFF. Based on the CDR3 plus reference TRBV7-2 and TRBJ1-1, the full variable domain is GAGVSQSPSNKVTEKGKDVELRCDPISGHTALYWYRQSLGQGLEFLIYFQGNSAPDKSGLPSDRFSAERTGGSVSTLTIQRTQQEDSAVYLCASGLGGSVNTEAFFGQGTRLTVV.

This chain uses TRBV7-3 with TRBJ1-1, with TRBD1 matching over 7 bases. J gave up 8 bases and V 5 bases, and 5 bases lay outside the gene matches. The CDR3 has 12 residues. Per the germline V gene, CDR1 is SGHTA and CDR2 is FQGTGA. The CDR3 sequence: CASSHQQGEAFF. CDR3 in DNA: TGTGCCAGCAGCCACCAACAGGGGGAAGCTTTCTTT.

The chain recombines TRBV27 with TRBJ1-2, with 10 bases fitting TRBD1. V trimming: 5 bases; J trimming: 3 bases; junction bases outside the gene matches: 6. Germline CDR1 is MNHEY and CDR2 is SMNVEV (reference sequence). The CDR3 loop spans 15 amino acids. CDR3 amino acids: CASSPPGQGYYGYTF. The CDR3 bases are TGTGCCAGCAGTCCCCCGGGACAGGGGTACTATGGCTACACCTTC.

The chain carries TRBV7-8 and TRBJ2-2; D not certain. Trimming removed 5 bases from V and 4 bases from J, with 8 bases in between. CDR1 and CDR2 (germline): SGHVS, FQNEAQ. The CDR3 totals 13 residues. In DNA, the CDR3 is TGTGCCAGCAGCCCAATAGTCACCGGGGAGCTGTTTTTT. Translating it yields CASSPIVTGELFF.

The chain couples TRBV27 to TRBJ2-7; no clear D. The germline V gene has CDR1 MNHEY and CDR2 SMNVEV (reference sequence). V lost 5 bases, J lost 5 bases, and 7 bases lay in between. This CDR3 is 11 amino acids long. CDR3 bases: TGTGCCAGCAGTACGGGTAACGAGCAGTACTTC. Amino acids: CASSTGNEQYF.

A few counts support this clone. J is TRBJ2-7 and V is TRBV5-6, with TRBD1 matching over 7 bases. Trimming removed 1 base from V and 3 bases from J; junction bases left unmatched: 7. CDR1 is SGHDT, CDR2 YYEEEE, per germline. The length of the CDR3 is 15 residues. Written as DNA, the CDR3 is TGTGCCAGCAGCTTGCCCGGGACAGAGGACTACGAGCAGTACTTC. Translated: CASSLPGTEDYEQYF.

V is TRBV4-3 and J is TRBJ2-1, with D unclear. Germline values: CDR1 LGHNA, CDR2 YSLEER. This CDR3 is 13 amino acids long. Trimming took off 0 bases at V and 10 bases at J, with 10 bases between the two ends. The DNA for the CDR3 is TGCGCCAGCAGCCAAGATCTTCGTCCCGAGCAGTTCTTC. This codes for CASSQDLRPEQFF.

Comment on this clone: Other DNA sequences within the sample encode an identical CDR3. This chain uses TRBV7-9 with TRBJ1-4; 9 positions match TRBD1. The germline V gene has CDR1 SEHNR and CDR2 FQNEAQ (reference sequence). The CDR3 contains 14 residues. The ends lost 4 bases at V and 5 bases at J; junction bases unmatched: 2. CDR3: CASSSGTGNEKLFF. For the CDR3, the DNA is TGTGCCAGCAGCTCAGGGACAGGGAATGAAAAACTGTTTTTT.

The chain couples TRBV29-1 to TRBJ1-3; D is unclear. Between the trimmed V and J ends, which lost 4 bases and 2 bases, there was a span of 6 bases. There are 12 residues in the CDR3. Germline V gene data show CDR1 as SQVTM and CDR2 as ANQGSEA. CDR3 sequence reads: CSVAGTGNTIYF. The CDR3 nucleotides are TGCAGCGTTGCAGGAACTGGAAACACCATATATTTT.

CDR3 bases: TGCAGCTCCCAAATAGTACAGGGACCCAACACTGAAGCTTTCTTT. Protein sequence: CSSQIVQGPNTEAFF. The chain has TRBV29-1 and TRBJ1-1; possible D gene TRBD1, 6 bases. V was cut by 8 bases and J by 2 bases, with 21 bases left in between. The length of the CDR3 is 15 residues. Germline values: CDR1 SQVTM, CDR2 ANQGSEA.

This chain links TRBV11-3 with TRBJ2-5; 11 nucleotides align to TRBD1. The V gene's germline CDR1 is SGHNT and CDR2 YENEEA. The CDR3 covers 14 residues. V dropped 8 bases and J dropped 4; count of bases not matched to a gene: 6. This chain's CDR3 is CASSRDRGTETQYF. CDR3 DNA sequence: TGTGCCAGCTCCCGGGACAGGGGGACAGAGACCCAGTACTTC.

The J gene is TRBJ2-7, the V gene TRBV10-3, with 7 bases lining up with TRBD1. J lost 3 bases, V lost 1 base, and 9 bases had no gene match. The length of the CDR3 is 16 residues. Germline-derived CDR1 and CDR2 are ENHRY and SYGVKD. The CDR3 DNA reads as TGTGCCATCAGTGAGTACGAGACAGGGATCGGCTACGAGCAGTACTTC. This codes for CAISEYETGIGYEQYF.

The chain joins TRBV4-1 to TRBJ1-2; TRBD1 aligns across 7 bases. The CDR3 runs to 13 residues. Per germline, CDR1 MGHRA and CDR2 YSYEKL. V lost 4 bases and J lost 4; bases outside the gene matches: 3. DNA of the CDR3: TGCGCCAGCAGCCGCGGGACAGTCTATGGCTACACCTTC. It translates to CASSRGTVYGYTF.

This chain connects TRBV7-2 to TRBJ2-2; TRBD2 aligns across 14 bases. In germline, CDR1 is SGHTA, CDR2 FQGNSA. V dropped 5 bases and J dropped 5; count of bases not matched to a gene: 13. The CDR3 covers 19 residues. CDR3 region: CASSETSGRASTLTGELFF. DNA of the CDR3: TGTGCCAGCAGCGAGACTAGCGGGAGGGCCTCCACCTTGACCGGGGAGCTGTTTTTT.

The chain recombines TRBV29-1 with TRBJ1-1; 7 nucleotides agree with TRBD1. This CDR3 region has 15 residues. Germline CDR1 SQVTM, CDR2 ANQGSEA. Germline trimming cut 4 bases from V and 1 base from J; bases unmatched to any gene: 9. In nucleotides, the CDR3 is TGCAGCGTTGGGTACAGGGGAAGAAGGAACACTGAAGCTTTCTTT. Amino acids: CSVGYRGRRNTEAFF.

The rearrangement joins TRBV27 to TRBJ1-2; D gene unclear. CDR1 and CDR2 from the germline V gene are MNHEY and SMNVEV (reference sequence). The CDR3 totals 13 residues. Trimming pared 3 bases from V and 4 bases from J, leaving 9 bases between. The CDR3 reads CASSFSDTYGYTF. The CDR3 nucleotides are TGTGCCAGCAGTTTCTCCGACACCTATGGCTACACCTTC.

In this sample, this clone turned up a few times. This chain uses TRBV5-1 with TRBJ1-2, with TRBD1 matching over 9 bases. The germline CDR1 and CDR2 sequences are SGHRS and YFSETQ. J gave up 6 bases and V 0 bases, and 18 bases lay outside the gene matches. The CDR3 length is 19 residues. Written as DNA, the CDR3 is TGCGCCAGCAGCTTGGGGGGACAGGGAAACCCTAGAGGGAGGAATGGCTACACCTTC. Protein product: CASSLGGQGNPRGRNGYTF. Drawing the rest from reference TRBV5-1 and TRBJ1-2, the complete variable domain is KAGVTQTPRYLIKTRGQQVTLSCSPISGHRSVSWYQQTPGQGLQFLFEYFSETQRNKGNFPGRFSGRQFSNSRSEMNVSTLELGDSALYLCASSLGGQGNPRGRNGYTFGSGTRLTVV.